Presented here are 12 T cell receptor beta chains from one specimen sequenced in a study of cytomegalovirus exposure and HLA in healthy donors. The PCR made use of 60 Vbeta and 13 Jbeta primers. Assay used: immunoSEQ multiplex PCR; TCRdb lists only in-frame clones, some missing. The sample lists about 200,000 clones; about 13% were seen once. The specimen sequenced was PBMCs. All receptors derive from a man aged 45-65 years in good health and CMV-seropositive.

The J gene is TRBJ2-5, the V gene TRBV29-1; TRBD2 matches at 9 bases. Germline loops: CDR1 SQVTM, CDR2 ANQGSEA. The CDR3 is made up of 14 amino acids. The V gene end was trimmed by 1 base and the J gene end by 5 bases; junction bases not matched to a gene: 5. This chain's CDR3 is CSVEGRGGGETQYF. As DNA, the CDR3 is TGCAGCGTTGAAGGGCGGGGGGGCGGTGAGACCCAGTACTTC.

This clone was seen a handful of times. J is TRBJ1-6 and V is TRBV19; the D is unclear. Germline values: CDR1 LNHDA, CDR2 SQIVND (reference sequence). V gave up 5 bases and J gave up 8 bases, with 10 bases separating them. The CDR3 runs to 13 residues. For the CDR3, the DNA is TGTGCCAGTAGTGACGAGGGCTATTCACCCCTCCACTTT. As protein: CASSDEGYSPLHF.

The gene calls are TRBV7-9 and TRBJ1-6, with D unclear. CDR3 length equals 14 residues. Trimming shortened V by 5 bases and J by 10 bases, and 15 bases separated the two germline ends. Germline V gene sequence: CDR1 SEHNR, CDR2 FQNEAQ (reference sequence). The CDR3 here is CASSLDGMESPLHF. CDR3 bases: TGTGCCAGCAGCCTGGACGGGATGGAATCACCCCTCCACTTT.

This chain uses TRBV5-8 with TRBJ1-4; 7 bases map to TRBD1. The ends lost 4 bases at V and 4 bases at J; junction bases unmatched: 4. From germline, CDR1 is SGHTS and CDR2 YDEGEE. The CDR3 totals 14 residues. CDR3 loop: CASSLTGLNEKLFF. CDR3 coding DNA: TGTGCCAGCAGCCTGACAGGGCTTAATGAAAAACTGTTTTTT.

The gene calls are TRBV11-3 and TRBJ1-1; a possible D gene is TRBD1 (5 bases). CDR3 size: 16 residues. Germline V CDR1 and CDR2: SGHNT, YENEEA. Trimming took 6 bases from V and 5 from J, leaving 22 bases between them. The CDR3 here is CASREDTGSRGTEAFF. CDR3 nucleotides: TGTGCCAGCAGGGAAGACACAGGATCCCGTGGGACTGAAGCTTTCTTT.

This clone has more than one count but fewer than ten. V gene TRBV19 combines with J gene TRBJ2-3; unclear D gene. The CDR3 is 12 amino acids. V lost 5 bases, J lost 6 bases, and 9 bases lay in between. Looked up from germline, CDR1 is LNHDA and CDR2 is SQIVND (reference sequence). In DNA form, the CDR3 reads TGTGCCAGTAGTCCTTCCCGGGATACGCAGTATTTT. It encodes CASSPSRDTQYF.

This clone was detected a few times. The CDR3 nucleotides are TGTGCCAGCAGCTCAGGACTAGCGGGGGGCCGGGAGCTGTTTTTT. Residues: CASSSGLAGGRELFF. The rearrangement joins TRBV7-7 to TRBJ2-2, with 14 bases fitting TRBD2. J lost 9 bases, V lost 4 bases, and 4 bases had no gene match. Per the germline V gene, CDR1 is SSHAT and CDR2 is FNYEAQ (reference sequence). The length of the CDR3 is 15 residues.

This sequence joins TRBV5-1 and TRBJ2-3, with D maybe TRBD2 (6 bases). This CDR3 contains 16 residues. CDR1 SGHRS and CDR2 YFSETQ come from the germline V gene. With 4 bases removed from V and 0 bases from J, the gap between germline ends came to 15 bases. CDR3 sequence: CASSQSYGTSTDTQYF. DNA for the CDR3: TGCGCCAGCAGCCAATCGTATGGGACTAGCACAGATACGCAGTATTTT.

This clone showed up just a few times. The chain carries TRBV7-9 and TRBJ2-5, with 7 nucleotides matching TRBD2. The CDR3 runs to 15 residues. The germline gives CDR1 SEHNR, CDR2 FQNEAQ (reference sequence). With 8 bases clipped from V and 4 bases from J, the junction kept 13 bases outside the gene matches. The CDR3 loop is CASDLTGGKRETQYF. CDR3 DNA: TGTGCCAGCGACCTAACGGGGGGAAAGCGAGAGACCCAGTACTTC.

V usage is TRBV11-3 and J usage is TRBJ1-4, with a tentative D call TRBD1 (5 bases). Germline V gives CDR1 SGHNT, CDR2 YENEEA. V was trimmed by 5 bases and J by 4 bases, leaving 8 bases between them. The CDR3 sequence is 13 residues long. In nucleotides, the CDR3 is TGTGCCAGCAGCCCAGGGATTAATGAAAAACTGTTTTTT. Its translation is CASSPGINEKLFF.

This chain connects TRBV5-1 to TRBJ2-4; 8 nucleotides line up with TRBD2. The CDR3 loop spans 17 amino acids. Per germline, CDR1 SGHRS and CDR2 YFSETQ. V gave up 4 bases and J gave up 7 bases; unmatched junction bases: 16. This chain's CDR3 is CASSPTGRGGRWNIQYF. The CDR3 coding sequence is TGCGCCAGCAGCCCCACTGGCCGGGGGGGCCGATGGAACATTCAGTACTTC.

This clone was seen a few times. The V and J genes are TRBV5-1 and TRBJ2-1, with 7 bases fitting TRBD1. Trimming took 7 bases from V and 5 from J; bases not matched to a gene: 9. Germline V gene sequence: CDR1 SGHRS, CDR2 YFSETQ. The CDR3 runs 14 residues. CDR3 sequence reads: CASGNTGDHNEQFF. CDR3 sequence (DNA): TGCGCCAGCGGGAACACAGGGGATCACAATGAGCAGTTCTTC.